The rows below give T cell receptor beta chains drawn from one sample of a study of blood T cell repertoires in COVID-19. Libraries were prepared by immunoSEQ multiplex PCR; TCRdb keeps only in-frame clonotypes and omits some of them. The sample includes 80,000 to 100,000 clones, about 80% seen only once; the top ten take about a tenth. The sequencing sample was made of peripheral blood. The receptors originated from an older woman with acute or convalescent COVID-19. Each CDR3 is given with its conserved first and last residue. A D gene is named only where the DNA matches it firmly. The size field is filled for only some rows; it gives once, few, many or a size class.

J	size	length	V	D	CDR3	DNA
TRBJ2-1	-	14	TRBV7-6	-	CASSLALRSNEQFF	TGTGCCAGCAGCTTAGCGCTGCGGTCGAATGAGCAGTTCTTC
TRBJ2-1	-	14	TRBV27	TRBD2	CASSLLAGWYEQFF	TGTGCCAGCAGTTTACTAGCGGGATGGTATGAGCAGTTCTTC
TRBJ2-2	-	12	TRBV12-3/TRBV12-4	-	CASRLRDGELFF	TGTGCCAGCAGACTGAGGGACGGGGAGCTGTTTTTT
TRBJ2-1	-	13	TRBV7-8	TRBD1	CAIKTGGVNEQFF	TGTGCCATCAAAACAGGGGGCGTCAATGAGCAGTTCTTC
TRBJ2-4	few	13	TRBV28	-	CASSFAHRNIQYF	TGTGCCAGCAGTTTTGCCCACAGAAACATTCAGTACTTC
TRBJ1-6	-	15	TRBV27	-	CASNGGRGYDSPLHF	TGTGCCAGCAATGGGGGCAGGGGATATGATTCACCCCTCCACTTT
TRBJ2-3	-	14	TRBV6-4	TRBD2	CASSPGLGTDTQYF	TGTGCCAGCAGCCCGGGACTAGGAACAGATACGCAGTATTTT
TRBJ2-3	-	16	TRBV7-2	TRBD2	CASSSTSGGITDTQYF	TGTGCCAGCAGCTCGACTAGCGGGGGAATCACAGATACGCAGTATTTT
TRBJ1-5	-	16	TRBV10-3	TRBD1	CAISATGQGALRPQHF	TGTGCCATCAGCGCTACGGGACAGGGGGCATTGAGGCCCCAGCATTTT
TRBJ2-7	few	13	TRBV29-1	TRBD1	CSVEGDRGREQYF	TGCAGCGTTGAAGGGGACAGGGGTCGCGAGCAGTACTTC
TRBJ1-2	-	13	TRBV6-5	TRBD1	CASRGQGSGGYTF	TGTGCCAGCAGGGGACAGGGTTCGGGTGGCTACACCTTC
TRBJ2-2	-	16	TRBV7-9	-	CASSFSASMDTGELFF	TGTGCCAGCAGCTTTTCGGCTAGCATGGACACCGGGGAGCTGTTTTTT
TRBJ1-3	-	12	TRBV30	-	CAWSVHGNTIYF	TGTGCCTGGAGTGTACACGGAAACACCATATATTTT
TRBJ1-1	-	20	TRBV21-1	-	CASSKGLPGTGLGGNTEAFF	TGTGCCAGCAGCAAAGGGCTTCCGGGGACAGGGTTAGGAGGGAACACTGAAGCTTTCTTT
TRBJ1-2	-	14	TRBV20-1	-	CSASLQANNYGYTF	TGCAGTGCGAGTTTACAGGCGAATAACTATGGCTACACCTTC
TRBJ2-5	-	15	TRBV10-3	TRBD2	CAISEFSGGAETQYF	TGTGCCATCAGTGAGTTCAGCGGGGGGGCAGAGACCCAGTACTTC
TRBJ2-2	-	16	TRBV7-7	TRBD1	CASSSRTGGRTGELFF	TGTGCCAGCAGCTCCCGGACAGGGGGTCGCACCGGGGAGCTGTTTTTT
TRBJ1-2	-	16	TRBV28	TRBD1	CASSLSRTGLGYGYTF	TGTGCCAGCAGTTTATCTCGGACAGGGCTTGGCTATGGCTACACCTTC
TRBJ2-5	-	13	TRBV5-1	-	CASSPSPGETQYF	TGCGCCAGCAGCCCCTCCCCGGGAGAGACCCAGTACTTC
TRBJ2-3	-	10	TRBV20-1	-	CSVGVDTQYF	TGCAGTGTGGGCGTGGATACGCAGTATTTT